The entry below gives a single T cell receptor (beta chain) sequence along with its context. Its antigen remains unknown. The sample has other DNA sequences that encode this CDR3 too. About 2 micrograms of genomic DNA, which was extracted from cryopreserved PBMCs, served as the material used for the TCR beta libraries. The sample comes from a study of cytotoxic CD8 clonotypes in ibrutinib-treated CLL. Whole-study results and caveats: Age-matched healthy donor levels were exceeded by baseline clonality, which tracked circulating CD8+ T-cell counts.

Libraries were prepared by immunoSEQ multiplex PCR; TCRdb keeps only in-frame clonotypes and omits some of them. The sample contains about 160,000 clones, about 84% of which appear only once. This receptor was obtained from a human donor with chronic lymphocytic leukemia. Source: PBMCs, taken after 24 months of ibrutinib treatment.

The CDR3, as DNA: TGTGCCAGCAGCTTTGTTGGGGGTGGCTACACCTTC. Translated: CASSFVGGGYTF. The chain links TRBV5-6 to TRBJ1-2; D possibly corresponds to TRBD1 (5 bases). Germline CDR1 is SGHDT and CDR2 is YYEEEE. V lost 2 bases and J 7 bases, leaving 9 bases between the germline ends. The CDR3 consists of 12 residues.